Listed here is a single T cell receptor beta chain. Germline-derived CDR1 and CDR2 are LGHDT and YNNKEL (reference sequence). The CDR3 length is 17 residues. V was shortened by 2 bases and J by 7 bases, with 20 bases between the two germline ends. The source of the sample is a study of blood T cell repertoires in COVID-19. Overall study context: Sites in the United States, Italy and Spain provided acute and convalescent COVID-19 samples. The analysed material was cDNA or gDNA that came from T cells, B-cell-depleted T cells, or PBMCs.

Methods used by the authors: Amplifying reference gene primers gave estimates of nucleated cell counts. Assay: immunoSEQ multiplex PCR; the TCRdb copy retains only in-frame clones and omits some. Clone size and the V and J calls come from that table; the DNA yielded D and trimming. This sample carries 110,000 or so clones, 85% of them seen once, and the ten largest clones take under 4%. V usage is TRBV3-1 (or the pseudogene TRBV3-2) and J usage is TRBJ1-4; D is possibly TRBD1 (5 bases). The clonotype was recovered from a man aged 35-49 years with acute or convalescent COVID-19. Sample: peripheral blood. The CDR3 spells CASSQSAFLGGSEKLFF. CDR3 sequence (DNA): TGTGCCAGCAGCCAATCCGCCTTCCTGGGGGGGAGTGAAAAACTGTTTTTT.